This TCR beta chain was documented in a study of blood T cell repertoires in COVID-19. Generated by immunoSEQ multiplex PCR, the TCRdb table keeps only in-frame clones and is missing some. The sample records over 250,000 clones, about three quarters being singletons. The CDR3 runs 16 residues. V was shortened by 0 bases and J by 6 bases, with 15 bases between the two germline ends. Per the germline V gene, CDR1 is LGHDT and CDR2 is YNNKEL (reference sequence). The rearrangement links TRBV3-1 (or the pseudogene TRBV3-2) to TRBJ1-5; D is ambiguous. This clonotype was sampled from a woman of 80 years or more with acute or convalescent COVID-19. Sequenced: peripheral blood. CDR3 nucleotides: TGTGCCAGCAGCCAAGATCACCGGTCCGGGGTTCAGCCCCAGCATTTT. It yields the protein CASSQDHRSGVQPQHF.